One sample yielded the 7 T cell receptor beta chains listed below, sequenced in a study of shared clonotypes between healthy human individuals (dated by TCRdb to the early 2020s). Libraries were prepared through the immunoSEQ multiplex PCR assay. This immuneACCESS table, as held by TCRdb, lists in-frame sequences with V and J called but not all clones. Of the missing ones, under half trace to an unresolved V gene in checked studies; the others have no known cause. This sample gives 90,000 to 120,000 clones in total; around 68% of them show up just once. The biggest ten clones account for approximately 23% of the sample. The sample taken for sequencing was memory CD8+ T cells sorted from blood. Per the publication, the cell subset or site label means: CD45RO+ cells pooled with CCR7-negative TemRA cells. The receptor source for this set is a woman under 40 in good health.

This chain joins TRBV11-3 and TRBJ2-7; D uncertain. V dropped 5 bases and J dropped 4 bases, with 18 bases sitting between them. Germline V gives CDR1 SGHNT, CDR2 YENEEA. This CDR3 has 15 residues. CDR3 residues: CASSPGFSRHYEQYF. CDR3 coding DNA: TGTGCCAGCAGCCCCGGTTTTTCCCGCCATTACGAGCAGTACTTC.

This chain connects TRBV13 to TRBJ1-1; 7 bases are shared with TRBD1. CDR3 length equals 14 residues. The germline CDR1 and CDR2 sequences are PRHDT and FYEKMQ (reference sequence). Trimming removed 1 base from V and 4 bases from J; junction bases left unmatched: 3. CDR3 DNA sequence: TGTGCCAGCAGCTTAGAGGGGGCGACCACTGAAGCTTTCTTT. Translation gives CASSLEGATTEAFF.

V gene TRBV30 combines with J gene TRBJ1-2, with a tentative D call TRBD1 (5 bases). V was trimmed by 1 base and J by 4 bases, leaving 13 bases between them. The CDR3 is 14 amino acids. CDR1 is GTSNPN, CDR2 SVGIG, per germline (reference sequence). The CDR3 coding sequence is TGTGCCTGGAGTGGGCCATCCGGGACCTATGGCTACACCTTC. Translated: CAWSGPSGTYGYTF.

This sequence joins TRBV28 and TRBJ2-1; TRBD2 agrees at 14 bases. This CDR3 is built from 17 residues. The germline CDR1 and CDR2 sequences are MDHEN and SYDVKM. The junction had 6 bases not matched to a gene; V was cut back by 5 bases and J by 3 bases. CDR3 region: CASSTRLAGGGYNEQFF. The CDR3 nucleotides read TGTGCCAGCAGTACCCGACTAGCGGGAGGGGGCTACAATGAGCAGTTCTTC.

This clone was seen once. V gene TRBV5-1 combines with J gene TRBJ1-1; D is undetermined. This CDR3 comprises 11 residues. CDR1 is SGHRS, CDR2 YFSETQ, per germline. V gave up 2 bases and J gave up 9 bases, with 8 bases separating them. Here the CDR3 DNA reads TGCGCCAGCAGCTTAGGCGGGAAAGCTTTCTTT. Protein sequence: CASSLGGKAFF.

This chain links TRBV27 with TRBJ2-7, with 8 bases identical to TRBD2. The CDR3 consists of 13 residues. V lost 8 bases, J lost 5 bases, and 8 bases stayed unmatched. The germline V gene encodes CDR1 MNHEY and CDR2 SMNVEV (reference sequence). DNA of the CDR3: TGTGCCAGCGGACGGCTCGGGGGGGACGAGCAGTACTTC. It codes for CASGRLGGDEQYF.

This chain connects TRBV27 to TRBJ2-7; 8 bases are a match to TRBD1. The ends lost 3 bases at V and 5 bases at J; junction bases unmatched: 9. CDR1 and CDR2 (germline): MNHEY, SMNVEV (reference sequence). This CDR3 is built from 15 residues. The CDR3 DNA reads as TGTGCCAGCAGTTTCTTCGGGACAGGAGGCCACGAGCAGTACTTC. Translated: CASSFFGTGGHEQYF.